The 20 T cell receptor beta chains reported below all come from one sample, sequenced in a study of post-analysis software for immune sequencing data (dated by TCRdb to 2015 to 2017). The study at large found these results: Patients showed significantly higher frequencies than controls for five TRBV segments, among them TRBV5-6, TRBV5-1 and TRBV20-1.

The method was PCR. TCRdb names Illumina HiSeq 2500 as the instrument used. Unique molecular identifiers were incorporated into TCR beta cDNA libraries to reduce PCR and sequencing biases. Through fastp at Q25 and MiXCR, TCRdb rebuilt clones from the public reads, retaining in-frame beta chains. Each CDR3 protein appears once, grouped with its most common genes and DNA. For this sample there are 170,000 or so distinct CDR3 sequences; roughly 31% appear just once. Around 1.5% of the sample belongs to the ten largest clones. Antigen specificity for these receptors is unknown. What was sequenced was blood. The receptors shown here come from a girl between 5 and 17 years old with multiple sclerosis.

This clonotype was observed many times. V is TRBV10-3 and J is TRBJ2-3, with no clear D. Germline-derived CDR1 and CDR2 are ENHRY and SYGVKD. Deletions cut 2 bases from V and 2 bases from J, with 14 bases between. The CDR3 sequence is 16 residues long. In DNA, the CDR3 is TGTGCCATCAGTGAGCCTGATTTGGCTTTCACAGATACGCAGTATTTT. This codes for CAISEPDLAFTDTQYF.

This clonotype was found many times. V is TRBV7-9 and J is TRBJ2-1; D uncertain. With 5 bases removed from V and 6 bases from J, the gap between germline ends came to 23 bases. Germline assignment: CDR1 SEHNR and CDR2 FQNEAQ (reference sequence). This CDR3 is 17 amino acids long. CDR3 DNA: TGTGCCAGCAGCCCGCGTGAATACACCTCCCGTGGCAATGAGCAGTTCTTC. The encoded protein is CASSPREYTSRGNEQFF.

This clonotype was counted only a few times. The rearrangement joins TRBV6-2 or TRBV6-3 to TRBJ2-7; D gene ambiguous. The CDR3 sequence is 13 residues long. V dropped 2 bases and J dropped 3 bases, with 8 bases sitting between them. From germline, CDR1 is MNHEY and CDR2 SVGEGT. The DNA of the CDR3 is TGTGCCAGCAGTTACAGTTCTCTCTACGAGCAGTACTTC. It specifies CASSYSSLYEQYF.

This clonotype was detected only a few times. This rearrangement joins TRBV11-2 to TRBJ1-1; 8 bases match TRBD1. The CDR3 consists of 13 residues. Per the germline V gene, CDR1 is SGHAT and CDR2 is FQNNGV. V shed 10 bases, J shed 1 base, and the junction held 5 bases outside the gene matches. The CDR3 reads CATTGTGNTEAFF. The CDR3 region has the DNA TGTGCCACCACCGGGACAGGGAACACTGAAGCTTTCTTT.

The rearrangement joins TRBV6-2 or TRBV6-3 to TRBJ2-3; perhaps TRBD2 as D (6 bases). The CDR3 runs 15 residues. Germline values: CDR1 MNHEY, CDR2 SVGEGT. Deletions cut 2 bases from V and 2 bases from J, with 11 bases between. This CDR3 reads CASSYGGTSTDTQYF. In DNA form, the CDR3 reads TGTGCCAGCAGTTACGGCGGGACCTCCACAGATACGCAGTATTTT.

Many counts were recorded for this clonotype. The chain is built from TRBV12-3 or TRBV12-4 and TRBJ2-7, with D possibly being TRBD2 (5 bases). Trimming stripped 4 bases from V and 7 bases from J, with 11 bases between. The CDR3 has 12 residues. CDR3 amino acids: CASSYPSGEQYF. In DNA, the CDR3 is TGTGCCAGCAGTTACCCCTCGGGGGAGCAGTACTTC.

This clonotype was recorded many times. V gene TRBV28 combines with J gene TRBJ2-7; D is ambiguous. Trimming removed 3 bases from V and 0 bases from J, with 15 bases in between. The CDR3 is 16 amino acids. CDR1 is MDHEN, CDR2 SYDVKM, per germline. DNA for the CDR3: TGTGCCAGCAGTTTGGCGTTTGGCAAGGTCTCCTACGAGCAGTACTTC. It translates to CASSLAFGKVSYEQYF.

This clonotype has at least ten counts. The chain links TRBV20-1 to TRBJ2-1; 9 positions agree with TRBD1. The CDR3 consists of 13 residues. The V gene's germline CDR1 is DFQATT and CDR2 SNEGSKA (reference sequence). After removal of 5 bases from V and 9 bases from J, the junction contained 8 bases not matched to a gene. CDR3 protein: CSAPRTGEGEQFF. DNA of the CDR3: TGCAGTGCTCCTCGGACAGGGGAGGGTGAGCAGTTCTTC.

In regard to this clonotype: Just one base apart from a much larger clone, this may be a read error. The V and J genes are TRBV27 and TRBJ2-1, with 14 nucleotides matching TRBD2. Germline CDR1 and CDR2: MNHEY and SMNVEV (reference sequence). The CDR3 length is 17 residues. The CDR3 protein is CTSSFAVGLAGGDEQFF. The CDR3, as DNA: TGTACCAGCAGTTTCGCCGTAGGACTAGCGGGAGGAGATGAGCAGTTCTTC.

V is TRBV28 and J is TRBJ2-1; no firm D call. The J call is in doubt because the DNA end fits TRBJ2-7 better. Per germline, CDR1 MDHEN and CDR2 SYDVKM. The CDR3 sequence is 16 residues long. CDR3: CASSGRGGLPVGEQYF. The CDR3 nucleotides are TGTGCCAGCAGCGGCCGTGGTGGGCTCCCCGTCGGGGAGCAGTACTTC.

This clonotype was found many times. The gene calls are TRBV10-3 and TRBJ2-1; D is perhaps TRBD1 or TRBD2 (5 bases each). CDR3 length: 15 amino acids. Trimming pared 6 bases from V and 0 bases from J, leaving 12 bases between. From germline, CDR1 is ENHRY and CDR2 SYGVKD. CDR3: CAIRGTSSSYNEQFF. CDR3 nucleotide sequence: TGTGCCATCAGGGGGACCTCGAGCTCCTACAATGAGCAGTTCTTC.

Only one count was recorded for this clonotype. This chain links TRBV19 with TRBJ2-7; 11 bases are shared with TRBD2. The trim removed 6 bases at V and 2 bases at J, leaving 6 bases unmatched. This CDR3 comprises 15 residues. Germline CDR1 is LNHDA and CDR2 is SQIVND (reference sequence). The DNA of the CDR3 is TGTGCCAGTAGCCTGACTAGCGGGACACCCTACGAGCAGTACTTC. As protein: CASSLTSGTPYEQYF.

V gene TRBV12-3 or TRBV12-4 combines with J gene TRBJ1-2, with D hard to call. This CDR3 has 14 amino acids. With 6 bases removed from V and 5 bases from J, the gap between germline ends came to 16 bases. The CDR3, as DNA: TGTGCCAGCAGACCAAGTTCGGGAACATATGGCTACACCTTC. It codes for CASRPSSGTYGYTF.

This clonotype was seen repeatedly, ten times or more. The chain has TRBV28 and TRBJ2-1; 9 bases agree with TRBD1. V lost 4 bases to trimming and J lost 4 bases; unmatched junction nucleotides: 5. This CDR3 is built from 15 residues. The V gene's germline CDR1 is MDHEN and CDR2 SYDVKM. The CDR3 sequence: CASSSDRGPYNEQFF. The CDR3 coding sequence is TGTGCCAGCAGTTCGGACAGGGGACCTTACAATGAGCAGTTCTTC.

Worth noting for this clonotype: With a much larger clone just one base away, this may be a read error. V is TRBV10-1 and J is TRBJ2-7, with no clear D. The tail of the sequence fits TRBJ2-5 better, so the J call may be wrong. Germline CDR1 is WNHNN and CDR2 is SYGVQD (reference sequence). The CDR3 consists of 13 residues. The CDR3 protein is CASSENRAGTQYF. The CDR3 coding sequence is TGCGCCAGCAGTGAGAATAGGGCTGGGACCCAGTACTTC.

This clonotype was seen more than once but under ten times. The rearrangement uses TRBV12-3 or TRBV12-4 and TRBJ1-2; TRBD1 aligns across 7 bases. V lost 5 bases to trimming and J lost 7 bases; unmatched junction nucleotides: 13. The CDR3 is 15 amino acids. For the CDR3, the DNA is TGTGCCAGCAGTGGTCAAGGGGGCGTTTGGAGTGGCTACACCTTC. Translating it yields CASSGQGGVWSGYTF.

The rearrangement links TRBV29-1 to TRBJ2-3; 15 nucleotides line up with TRBD2. Per the germline V gene, CDR1 is SQVTM and CDR2 is ANQGSEA. With V trimmed by 8 bases and J by 6 bases, 15 bases remained unmatched. This CDR3 contains 17 residues. CDR3 DNA: TGCAGCTGCGGGACGGGACTAGCGGGAGGCCCGGGGGATACGCAGTATTTT. Encoded protein: CSCGTGLAGGPGDTQYF.

The genes are TRBV30 and TRBJ1-1; weak D call: TRBD1 (6 bases). Germline CDR1 is GTSNPN and CDR2 is SVGIG (reference sequence). Trimming shortened V by 7 bases and J by 1 base, and 13 bases separated the two germline ends. The CDR3 consists of 13 residues. CDR3: CASRGKGNTEAFF. The CDR3 region has the DNA TGTGCCTCTAGGGGGAAAGGGAACACTGAAGCTTTCTTT.

As regards this clonotype: At one boundary the junction diverges from the germline segment, which might be a read error. V gene TRBV5-1 combines with J gene TRBJ2-5; 8 bases are shared with TRBD2. This CDR3 contains 13 residues. Germline CDR1 SGHRS, CDR2 YFSETQ. The CDR3 loop reads CASILQRESRQYF. As DNA, the CDR3 is TGCGCCAGCATCTTGCAGCGGGAGTCGCGGCAGTACTTC.

V and J are TRBV29-1 and TRBJ1-2; D is uncertain. From germline, CDR1 is SQVTM and CDR2 ANQGSEA. CDR3 size: 13 residues. V lost 6 bases and J 8 bases, leaving 19 bases between the germline ends. The CDR3 protein is CSVIVVGLGGYTF. CDR3 nucleotides: TGCAGCGTAATCGTGGTCGGGTTGGGCGGCTACACCTTC.